This T cell receptor beta chain is from a study of blood T cell repertoires in COVID-19. Across the study: Sample material is recorded as cDNA or gDNA derived from T cells, B-cell-depleted T cells, or PBMCs.

Seattle patients were enrolled while actively infected and followed longitudinally. In the original processing: Reference gene primer amplification yielded estimated nucleated cell counts. Profiled with immunoSEQ multiplex PCR; TCRdb holds only in-frame clones, not every one. Clone size and the V and J calls come from that table; the DNA yielded D and trimming. The profile shows roughly 190,000 clones, 85% to 90% of them singletons. CDR1 and CDR2 from the germline V gene are SNHLY and FYNNEI. V shed 7 bases and J shed 3 bases, with 13 bases lying between them. This CDR3 has 14 residues. This chain links TRBV2 with TRBJ1-5; D is ambiguous. This receptor was taken from a woman aged 60 to 75 with COVID-19, enrolled during active disease. Sequenced sample: peripheral blood. In DNA form, the CDR3 reads TGTGCCAGCACGGGAGCAGCCGACAATCAGCCCCAGCATTTT. Protein product: CASTGAADNQPQHF.